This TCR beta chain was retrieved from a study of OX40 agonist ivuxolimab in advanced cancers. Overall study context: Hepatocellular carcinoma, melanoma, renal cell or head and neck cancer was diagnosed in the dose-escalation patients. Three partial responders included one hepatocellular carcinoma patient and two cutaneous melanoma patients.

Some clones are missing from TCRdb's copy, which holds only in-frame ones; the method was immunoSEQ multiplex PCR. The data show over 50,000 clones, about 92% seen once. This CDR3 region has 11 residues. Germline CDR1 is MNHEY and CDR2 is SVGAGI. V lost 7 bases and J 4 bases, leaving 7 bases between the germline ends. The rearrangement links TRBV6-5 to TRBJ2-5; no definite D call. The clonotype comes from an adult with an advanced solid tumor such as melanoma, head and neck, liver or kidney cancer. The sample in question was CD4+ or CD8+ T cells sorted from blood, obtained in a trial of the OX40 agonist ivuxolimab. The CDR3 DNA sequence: TGTGCCAGCACCTGGGGAGAGACCCAGTACTTC. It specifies CASTWGETQYF.